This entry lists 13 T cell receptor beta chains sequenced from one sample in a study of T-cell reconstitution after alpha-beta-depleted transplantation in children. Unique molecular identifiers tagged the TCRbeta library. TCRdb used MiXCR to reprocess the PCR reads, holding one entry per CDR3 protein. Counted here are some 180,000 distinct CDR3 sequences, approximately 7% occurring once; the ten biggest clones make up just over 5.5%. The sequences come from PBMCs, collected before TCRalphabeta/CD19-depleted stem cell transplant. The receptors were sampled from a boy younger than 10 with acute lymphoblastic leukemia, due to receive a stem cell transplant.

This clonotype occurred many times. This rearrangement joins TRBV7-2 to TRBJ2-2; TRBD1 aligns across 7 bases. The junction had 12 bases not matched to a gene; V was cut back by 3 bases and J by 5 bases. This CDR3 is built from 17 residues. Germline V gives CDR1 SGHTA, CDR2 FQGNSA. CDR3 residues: CASSFSTGAGWTGELFF. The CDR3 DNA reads TGTGCCAGCAGCTTCAGCACAGGGGCCGGTTGGACCGGGGAGCTGTTTTTT.

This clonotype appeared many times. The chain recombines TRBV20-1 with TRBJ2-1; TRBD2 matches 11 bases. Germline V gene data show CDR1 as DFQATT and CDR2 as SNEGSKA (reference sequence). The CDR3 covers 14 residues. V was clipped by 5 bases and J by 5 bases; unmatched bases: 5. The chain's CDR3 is CSAAGTSGNNEQFF. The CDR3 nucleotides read TGCAGTGCTGCCGGGACTAGCGGCAACAATGAGCAGTTCTTC.

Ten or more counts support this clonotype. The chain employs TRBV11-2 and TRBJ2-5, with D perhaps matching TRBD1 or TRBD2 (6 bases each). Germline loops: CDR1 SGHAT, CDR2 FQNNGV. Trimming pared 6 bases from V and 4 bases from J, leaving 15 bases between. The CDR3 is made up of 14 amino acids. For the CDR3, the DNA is TGTGCCAGCAGTGGGGGGCCGTTTCGAGAGACCCAGTACTTC. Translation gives CASSGGPFRETQYF.

CDR3 sequence: CASSFQGTTYEQYF. DNA of the CDR3: TGTGCCAGCAGTTTTCAGGGGACTACCTACGAGCAGTACTTC. The chain employs TRBV12-3 or TRBV12-4 and TRBJ2-7; tentative D call: TRBD2 (7 bases). This CDR3 is built from 14 residues. Trimming stripped 3 bases from V and 2 bases from J, with 11 bases between.

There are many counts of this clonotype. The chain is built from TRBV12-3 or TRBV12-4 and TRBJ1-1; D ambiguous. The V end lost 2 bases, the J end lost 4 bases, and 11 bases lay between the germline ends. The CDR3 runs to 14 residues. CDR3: CASSLSHPGTEAFF. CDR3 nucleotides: TGTGCCAGCAGTTTAAGTCACCCGGGCACTGAAGCTTTCTTT.

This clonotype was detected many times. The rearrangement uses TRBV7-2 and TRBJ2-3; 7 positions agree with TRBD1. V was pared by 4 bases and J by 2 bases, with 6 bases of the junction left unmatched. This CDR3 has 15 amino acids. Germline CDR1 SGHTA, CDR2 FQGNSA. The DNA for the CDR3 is TGTGCCAGCAGCTCGTGGACAGGCCACACAGATACGCAGTATTTT. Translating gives CASSSWTGHTDTQYF.

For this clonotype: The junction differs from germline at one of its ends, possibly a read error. Here the CDR3 DNA reads TGCAGTTCTAGAGGAAGGCGGGCCGGCACTGAAGCTTTCTTT. Translating it yields CSSRGRRAGTEAFF. This rearrangement joins TRBV20-1 to TRBJ1-1; D is undetermined. The CDR3 covers 14 residues. Per germline, CDR1 DFQATT and CDR2 SNEGSKA (reference sequence).

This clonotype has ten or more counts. The CDR3 protein is CASSLGQGANNEQFF. The CDR3 region has the DNA TGCGCCAGCAGCTTGGGCCAGGGGGCTAATAATGAGCAGTTCTTC. The chain carries TRBV5-1 and TRBJ2-1; TRBD1 matches 8 bases. J gave up 7 bases and V 0 bases, and 6 bases lay outside the gene matches. The germline V gene encodes CDR1 SGHRS and CDR2 YFSETQ. CDR3 size: 15 residues.

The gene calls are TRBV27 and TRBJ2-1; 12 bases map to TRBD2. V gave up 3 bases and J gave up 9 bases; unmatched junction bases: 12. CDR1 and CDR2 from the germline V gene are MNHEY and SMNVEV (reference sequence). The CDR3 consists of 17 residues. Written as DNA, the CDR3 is TGTGCCAGCAGTTTCCGCGGACTAGCGGGGTGGGTCGGTGAGCAGTTCTTC. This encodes CASSFRGLAGWVGEQFF.

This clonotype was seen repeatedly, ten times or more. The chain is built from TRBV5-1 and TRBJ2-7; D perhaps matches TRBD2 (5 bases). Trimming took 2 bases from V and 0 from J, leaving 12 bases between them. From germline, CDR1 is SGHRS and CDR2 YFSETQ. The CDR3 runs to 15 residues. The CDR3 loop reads CASSLKTGCSYEQYF. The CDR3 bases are TGCGCCAGCAGCTTAAAAACGGGGTGCTCCTACGAGCAGTACTTC.

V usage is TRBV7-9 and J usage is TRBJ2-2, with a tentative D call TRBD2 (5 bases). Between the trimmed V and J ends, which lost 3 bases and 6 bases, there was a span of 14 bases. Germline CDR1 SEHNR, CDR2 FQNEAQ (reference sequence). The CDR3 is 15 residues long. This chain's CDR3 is CASSFFVSRAGELFF. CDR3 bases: TGTGCCAGCAGCTTTTTCGTGTCGAGGGCCGGGGAGCTGTTTTTT.

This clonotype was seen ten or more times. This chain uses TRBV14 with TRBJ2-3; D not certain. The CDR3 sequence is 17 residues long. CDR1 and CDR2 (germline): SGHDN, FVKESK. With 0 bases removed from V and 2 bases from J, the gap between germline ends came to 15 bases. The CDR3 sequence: CASSQDFDRRYTDTQYF. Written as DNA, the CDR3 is TGTGCCAGCAGCCAAGATTTCGACCGACGCTACACAGATACGCAGTATTTT.

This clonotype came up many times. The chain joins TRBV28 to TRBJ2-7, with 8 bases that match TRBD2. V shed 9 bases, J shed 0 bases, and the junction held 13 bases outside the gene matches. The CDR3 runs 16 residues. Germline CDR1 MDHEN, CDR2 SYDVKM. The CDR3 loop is CASWAQAGLVSYEQYF. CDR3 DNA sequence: TGTGCCAGTTGGGCCCAGGCGGGACTAGTCTCCTACGAGCAGTACTTC.